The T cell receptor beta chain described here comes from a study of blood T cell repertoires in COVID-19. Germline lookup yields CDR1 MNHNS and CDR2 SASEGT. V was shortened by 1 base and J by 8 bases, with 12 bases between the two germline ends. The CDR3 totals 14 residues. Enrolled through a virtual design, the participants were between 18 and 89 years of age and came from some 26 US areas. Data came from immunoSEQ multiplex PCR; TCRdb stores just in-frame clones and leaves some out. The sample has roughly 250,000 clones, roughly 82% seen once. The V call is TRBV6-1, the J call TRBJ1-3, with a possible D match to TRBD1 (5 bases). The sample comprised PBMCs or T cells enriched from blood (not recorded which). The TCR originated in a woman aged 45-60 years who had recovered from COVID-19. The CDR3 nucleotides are TGTGCCAGCAGTGAAGTATCAAGGGGTTACACCATATATTTT. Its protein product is CASSEVSRGYTIYF.